This T cell receptor beta chain was identified during a study of blood T cell repertoires in COVID-19. The germline V gene has CDR1 SQVTM and CDR2 ANQGSEA. The V segment lost 8 bases and the J segment 4 bases; nucleotides outside the gene matches: 11. The CDR3 covers 15 residues. Only in-frame clones appear in the TCRdb table, and some are missing; sequencing was by immunoSEQ multiplex PCR. The sample records fewer than 90,000 clones, more than 90% being singletons. The source material was peripheral blood. This chain joins TRBV29-1 and TRBJ2-7, with 13 bases matching TRBD2. This TCR was sampled from a human donor with active COVID-19. The donor label of this sample is uncertain. DNA for the CDR3: TGCAGCACTAAAGGGACTAGCGGGAACGGGTACGAGCAGTACTTC. This encodes CSTKGTSGNGYEQYF.